Sequencing of this T cell receptor (beta chain) was carried out in a study of T cell repertoires in aging, cancer and after chemotherapy (dated by TCRdb to between 2017 and 2020). Broadly, across the study: Donors were distributed across six age groups ranging from 30 or younger to 70 or older, with at least three individuals included per group. Some 9 million TCR reads were contained in the full dataset. The study profiled peripheral blood TCR beta repertoires from healthy donors and cancer patients to examine immunoaging and T cell reconstitution after chemotherapy. Alongside under 100 healthy donors serving as a reference group, the cohort included some 220 cancer patients, of whom roughly 92 had hematological cancers and more than 120 had solid cancers. Healthy donor control TCR repertoires were recorded over several months to years and showed clear clonal overlap across re-sampling. What the work shows at the level of the full study, not this receptor alone: An increase in median generation probability over the chemotherapy interval was observed in both cancer cohorts, suggesting that the repertoire was reconstituted through rebound thymic output. According to the authors, the repertoire data do not permit conclusions about immunological memory after chemotherapy. In healthy donors, the decline in TCR diversity with age was mainly due to loss of richness, whereas in cancer patients loss of evenness also played a role. Compared with age-matched healthy donors, untreated patients with either hematological or solid cancers had significantly lower TCR diversity in the blood along with higher clonality.

About this clonotype: Its antigen is currently not known. Within one base of it there is no much larger clone, and no base qualities were kept.

Multiplex touch-down PCR with a mixed TRB-A/B primer pool was used to amplify rearranged TRB sequences covering the V, D and J segments. Illumina adapters and sample indices were attached to the amplicons through two consecutive PCR reactions run with Phusion HS II polymerase. After gel purification with the NucleoSpin Gel and PCR Clean-up kit, the amplicons were checked using Qubit and an Agilent 2100 Bioanalyzer. The libraries were sequenced on an Illumina MiSeq with 600-cycle, single-indexed, paired-end runs. On the study's bioinformatics: Processing of the TRB sequences was carried out with MiXCR versions 2.12 and 3.0.5. Each unique CDR3 nucleotide sequence counted as one clone, and only productive sequences with at least two reads were retained. Repertoire metrics included Shannon diversity, evenness, clonality (one minus evenness), and alpha-parameterized diversity profiles from alpha 0 to 5. The IGoR algorithm was used to calculate generation probabilities for clones in the paired samples taken before and after chemotherapy. TCRdb reprocessed the public reads (quality trimming at Q25 with fastp, clone calling with MiXCR) and kept in-frame beta chains. One record per CDR3 amino acid sequence lists the most common genes and DNA. Clone size and V and J calls follow TCRdb, not the original study. The sample table shows over 9,000 distinct CDR3 sequences, and roughly 35% are seen once. The ten largest clones take up roughly a tenth of the sample.

Genomic DNA extracted from peripheral blood, rather than sorted cells or RNA, was used as the source for amplification of TCR beta rearrangements. This TCR was sampled from a human donor in good health. Sequencing was carried out using blood.

The CDR3 amino acid sequence is: CASAQGLVSNQPQHF. The DNA sequence reads TGTGCCAGCGCCCAGGGTCTAGTTAGCAATCAGCCCCAGCATTTT. The chain employs TRBV6-2 or TRBV6-3 and TRBJ1-5; a tentative D match to TRBD1 spans 5 bases. V loses 8 bases, J loses 0 bases, and the germline ends lie 14 bases apart. Including cysteine and phenylalanine, the CDR3 has 15 amino acids. Kept here is only the CDR3 DNA, which spans 45 bases and is read in frame from base 1. CDR1 and CDR2 are read off the germline V gene as MNHEY and SVGEGT.